This T cell receptor (beta chain) was recorded in a study of blood T cells in healthy people across ages. In each sample, at least 6.5 million PBMCs were isolated. Whole-study results and caveats: Total diversity from one million sequenced T cells was likely underestimated. Getting older went along with TCR beta diversity per million T cells dropping roughly linearly.

Germline assignment: CDR1 SQVTM and CDR2 ANQGSEA. The CDR3 runs to 12 residues. Trimming cost V 7 bases and J 8 bases; bases outside gene matches: 5. As concerns this clonotype: What it binds is unknown.

For the second PCR, which ran for 7 to 11 cycles, a sample-barcoded 5' primer and a J-beta primer mix were used. Tagging of each cDNA molecule was performed by a template-switch adaptor with 12 random nucleotides. TCRdb passed the 5' RACE reads through MiXCR, listing each CDR3 protein once. In the table there are some 1.5 million distinct CDR3 sequences, 25% to 30% of which are singletons. Material for sequencing was blood. The receptor comes from a woman aged 25 to 45 in good health. The J gene is TRBJ1-4, the V gene TRBV29-1; TRBD1 matches 9 bases. The CDR3 DNA reads as TGCAGCGGGGGGACAGGGCGCGAAAAACTGTTTTTT. This codes for CSGGTGREKLFF.